These 14 T cell receptor beta chains share one sample of origin, sequenced in a study of blood T cell repertoires in COVID-19. The protocol was immunoSEQ multiplex PCR, while the TCRdb copy is restricted to in-frame clones and leaves out a portion. The sample carries 250,000 to 300,000 clones, approximately 91% recorded once. Sequences were obtained from PBMCs or T cells enriched from blood (not recorded which). Source of these receptors: a woman in her twenties or thirties who had recovered from COVID-19.

The J gene is TRBJ2-7, the V gene TRBV11-3; TRBD1 matches 8 bases. The CDR3 contains 14 residues. CDR1 and CDR2 (germline): SGHNT, YENEEA. Trimming removed 5 bases from V and 5 bases from J; junction bases left unmatched: 8. For the CDR3, the DNA is TGTGCCAGCAGCCCCCAGGACAGGGCCCACGAGCAGTACTTC. It translates to CASSPQDRAHEQYF.

The chain has TRBV6-2 or TRBV6-3 and TRBJ1-6, with 7 bases identical to TRBD1. With 4 bases clipped from V and 9 bases from J, the junction kept 15 bases outside the gene matches. Germline-derived CDR1 and CDR2 are MNHEY and SVGEGT. The CDR3 is 17 residues long. The CDR3 loop reads CASSSLRQGKHGSPLHF. As DNA, the CDR3 is TGTGCCAGCAGTTCCCTCCGACAGGGAAAGCATGGTTCACCCCTCCACTTT.

The chain uses TRBV27 and TRBJ1-5; D is unclear. V was trimmed by 3 bases and J by 3 bases, leaving 6 bases between them. This CDR3 contains 13 residues. Germline V lookup: CDR1 MNHEY, CDR2 SMNVEV (reference sequence). CDR3 in DNA: TGTGCCAGCAGTTTCGGGGTCAATCAGCCCCAGCATTTT. This sequence encodes CASSFGVNQPQHF.

The gene calls are TRBV7-2 and TRBJ1-2; D is perhaps TRBD1 (6 bases). The germline V and J ends were trimmed by 4 bases and 8 bases, with 17 bases remaining between them. The CDR3 consists of 14 residues. From germline, CDR1 is SGHTA and CDR2 FQGNSA. CDR3 amino acids: CASSSRTEPGGYTF. In DNA, the CDR3 is TGTGCCAGCAGCTCCCGGACAGAGCCGGGAGGCTACACCTTC.

V gene TRBV5-1 combines with J gene TRBJ2-3; weak D call: TRBD1 (5 bases). CDR1 and CDR2 from the germline V gene are SGHRS and YFSETQ. This CDR3 has 14 residues. Trimming left V 4 bases short and J 7 bases short, with 16 bases between. CDR3: CASSPTLDSHTQYF. DNA of the CDR3: TGCGCCAGCAGCCCGACCCTCGACAGCCATACGCAGTATTTT.

This chain uses TRBV30 with TRBJ2-7; no reliable D call. With 5 bases removed from V and 3 bases from J, the gap between germline ends came to 14 bases. Germline assignment: CDR1 GTSNPN and CDR2 SVGIG (reference sequence). This CDR3 contains 13 residues. CDR3 coding DNA: TGTGCCTGGGCTCCCCCCAACAACTACGAGCAGTACTTC. The encoded protein is CAWAPPNNYEQYF.

The chain carries TRBV7-9 and TRBJ1-5; possible D gene TRBD1, 5 bases. From germline, CDR1 is SEHNR and CDR2 FQNEAQ (reference sequence). V was trimmed by 3 bases and J by 4 bases, leaving 10 bases between them. The CDR3 consists of 14 residues. CDR3 DNA: TGTGCCAGCAGCTTTTCAGGGCCGAATCAGCCCCAGCATTTT. It encodes CASSFSGPNQPQHF.

The V call is TRBV30, the J call TRBJ1-6; no firm D call. CDR3 length: 12 amino acids. CDR1 is GTSNPN and CDR2 is SVGIG in the germline V gene (reference sequence). CDR3 region: CAQTTGNSPLHF. The CDR3, as DNA: TGTGCACAGACTACGGGGAATTCACCCCTCCACTTT.

V is TRBV7-2 and J is TRBJ1-2; the D is unclear. Germline lookup yields CDR1 SGHTA and CDR2 FQGNSA. The CDR3 runs to 13 residues. The germline V and J ends were trimmed by 4 bases and 5 bases, with 11 bases remaining between them. As DNA, the CDR3 is TGTGCCAGCAGCTCCACAGACCGGTATGGCTACACCTTC. As protein: CASSSTDRYGYTF.

The gene calls are TRBV9 and TRBJ1-6, with D unresolved. V was pared by 2 bases and J by 8 bases, with 17 bases between. The CDR3 has 16 amino acids. Germline V gene sequence: CDR1 SGDLS, CDR2 YYNGEE. This CDR3 is CASSVGGRSGDSPLHF. For the CDR3, the DNA is TGTGCCAGCAGCGTGGGAGGACGGTCCGGGGATTCACCCCTCCACTTT.

The chain recombines TRBV9 with TRBJ1-2; TRBD1 matches 10 bases. The CDR3 totals 16 residues. Trimming took 3 bases from V and 4 from J; bases not matched to a gene: 9. The germline CDR1 and CDR2 sequences are SGDLS and YYNGEE. CDR3 loop: CASSAGQGDWGYGYTF. CDR3 in DNA: TGTGCCAGCAGCGCCGGACAGGGGGACTGGGGCTATGGCTACACCTTC.

The chain has TRBV30 and TRBJ1-5; D is ambiguous. Per germline, CDR1 GTSNPN and CDR2 SVGIG (reference sequence). This CDR3 spans 15 amino acids. V dropped 3 bases and J dropped 7 bases, with 19 bases sitting between them. Here the CDR3 reads CAWRSTGRGAQPQHF. CDR3 nucleotides: TGTGCCTGGAGATCAACTGGGAGAGGCGCGCAGCCCCAGCATTTT.

The rearrangement joins TRBV2 to TRBJ1-6; 7 bases match TRBD1. The trim removed 7 bases at V and 6 bases at J, leaving 9 bases unmatched. This CDR3 spans 15 amino acids. The germline CDR1 and CDR2 sequences are SNHLY and FYNNEI. The CDR3 region is CASTLGQAANSPLHF. The CDR3 nucleotides are TGTGCCAGCACCCTCGGACAGGCCGCTAATTCACCCCTCCACTTT.

The J gene is TRBJ2-1, the V gene TRBV6-2 or TRBV6-3; 8 bases fit TRBD2. The CDR3 is 13 residues long. J lost 6 bases, V lost 5 bases, and 3 bases had no gene match. Germline assignment: CDR1 MNHEY and CDR2 SVGEGT. The CDR3 DNA is TGTGCCAGCAGTACCGGGACTAGCAATGAGCAGTTCTTC. This encodes CASSTGTSNEQFF.